The 3 T cell receptor beta chains reported below all come from one sample, sequenced in a study of blood T cells in healthy people across ages. Next came a second PCR, run for about 6 to 11 cycles, which used a sample-barcoded 5' primer along with a J-beta primer mix. TCRdb called the 5' RACE reads again in MiXCR, with one record for every CDR3 protein. The sample has some 640,000 distinct CDR3 sequences, approximately 30% seen once. Sample: blood. The source is a woman of 80 years or more in good health.

The chain combines TRBV20-1 with TRBJ2-1; 10 bases match TRBD2. The CDR3 loop spans 15 amino acids. Germline V CDR1 and CDR2: DFQATT, SNEGSKA (reference sequence). The V segment lost 1 base and the J segment 6 bases; nucleotides outside the gene matches: 6. The CDR3 region has the DNA TGCAGTGCTAGAGTCGGGACTAGCGCTTGCAATGAGCAGTTCTTC. Translated, it gives CSARVGTSACNEQFF.

This clonotype was seen only a few times. The rearrangement links TRBV7-9 to TRBJ1-2; tentatively, D is TRBD1 (6 bases). This CDR3 has 13 residues. V gave up 5 bases and J gave up 7 bases, with 14 bases separating them. Germline V gene data show CDR1 as SEHNR and CDR2 as FQNEAQ (reference sequence). In DNA, the CDR3 is TGTGCCAGCAGCCTCCAACAGGGAAGTGGCTACACCTTC. Encoded protein: CASSLQQGSGYTF.

This clonotype showed up just a few times. This chain joins TRBV6-1 and TRBJ1-5; TRBD1 is a possible D gene (5 bases). Per the germline V gene, CDR1 is MNHNS and CDR2 is SASEGT. The CDR3 totals 16 residues. The V end lost 7 bases, the J end lost 0 bases, and 16 bases lay between the germline ends. In DNA form, the CDR3 reads TGTGCCAGCATGAGAGACAGCAGATATAGCAATCAGCCCCAGCATTTT. Amino acids: CASMRDSRYSNQPQHF.